This entry lists 14 T cell receptor beta chains sequenced from one sample in a study of T cell responses to AZD1222 COVID-19 vaccine. TCRdb keeps only in-frame clones here, not all; method: immunoSEQ multiplex PCR. The sample includes about 190,000 clones, 87% of them seen just once. The sequences come from peripheral blood, collected on day 0 of MenACWY control vaccination. The receptors were sampled from an adult in good health.

The DNA for the CDR3 is TGTGCCAGCAGCCGGGGACAGGGAGGAACCGGGGAGCTGTTTTTT. Translation gives CASSRGQGGTGELFF. This chain links TRBV5-6 with TRBJ2-2; 9 bases are shared with TRBD1. This CDR3 region has 15 residues. Germline trimming cut 4 bases from V and 5 bases from J; bases unmatched to any gene: 6. The germline gives CDR1 SGHDT, CDR2 YYEEEE.

This chain connects TRBV11-1 to TRBJ2-7, with 8 bases aligning to TRBD2. Germline-derived CDR1 and CDR2 are SGHAT and FQDESV (reference sequence). The CDR3 length is 15 residues. The V and J ends lost 3 bases and 1 base, in that order; junction bases with no gene match: 5. The chain's CDR3 is CASSFPAGGSYEQYF. The CDR3 bases are TGTGCCAGCAGCTTCCCGGCGGGGGGTTCCTACGAGCAGTACTTC. Supplemented by reference TRBV11-1 and TRBJ2-7, the full variable domain reads EAEVAQSPRYKITEKSQAVAFWCDPISGHATLYWYRQILGQGPELLVQFQDESVVDDSQLPKDRFSAERLKGVDSTLKIQPAELGDSAMYLCASSFPAGGSYEQYFGPGTRLTVT.

The V and J genes are TRBV19 and TRBJ2-7; D may correspond to TRBD1 or TRBD2 (5 bases each). The germline gives CDR1 LNHDA, CDR2 SQIVND (reference sequence). Trimming removed 3 bases from V and 2 bases from J, with 11 bases in between. The CDR3 sequence is 14 residues long. Here the CDR3 DNA reads TGTGCCAGTAGTATCTCTTGGGGACCCTACGAGCAGTACTTC. Encoded protein: CASSISWGPYEQYF.

This clone was picked up a small number of times. The chain uses TRBV7-8 and TRBJ2-3; a possible D gene is TRBD2 (5 bases). The germline gives CDR1 SGHVS, CDR2 FQNEAQ. V dropped 4 bases and J dropped 5 bases, with 13 bases sitting between them. The CDR3 runs 14 residues. The CDR3 protein is CASSSQGSGDTQYF. Here the CDR3 DNA reads TGTGCCAGCAGCTCCCAAGGGAGTGGAGATACGCAGTATTTT.

The CDR3 here is CATFEGTTNEKLFF. In DNA, the CDR3 is TGTGCCACCTTCGAGGGTACAACTAATGAAAAACTGTTTTTT. The gene calls are TRBV28 and TRBJ1-4; D call uncertain. CDR1 is MDHEN and CDR2 is SYDVKM in the germline V gene. This CDR3 has 14 residues. The V gene lost 10 bases and the J gene lost 0 bases, with 12 bases spanning the gap.

The CDR3 reads CASSPFEGGPRGYTF. The CDR3 DNA reads as TGTGCCAGCAGCCCTTTTGAAGGGGGCCCTCGGGGCTACACCTTC. This sequence joins TRBV5-8 and TRBJ1-2, with 7 bases lining up with TRBD1. Germline loops: CDR1 SGHTS, CDR2 YDEGEE. With V trimmed by 4 bases and J by 8 bases, 14 bases remained unmatched. The CDR3 consists of 15 residues.

V is TRBV5-4 and J is TRBJ1-2, with 8 bases fitting TRBD1. The CDR3 has 15 amino acids. Germline CDR1 and CDR2: SGHNT and YYREEE (reference sequence). The V gene end was trimmed by 4 bases and the J gene end by 4 bases; junction bases not matched to a gene: 9. CDR3 coding DNA: TGTGCCAGCAGCCCGCCTGGACAGGGAGTCTATGGCTACACCTTC. Its protein product is CASSPPGQGVYGYTF.

V gene TRBV14 combines with J gene TRBJ1-3; no firm D call. The ends were cut back, 1 base at V and 8 bases at J, with 12 bases in the middle. Germline V CDR1 and CDR2: SGHDN, FVKESK. This CDR3 has 14 amino acids. The CDR3: CASSQGHSPHTIYF. For the CDR3, the DNA is TGTGCCAGCAGCCAAGGGCATTCCCCACACACCATATATTTT.

This chain uses TRBV7-6 with TRBJ2-7; 7 bases agree with TRBD1. Germline-derived CDR1 and CDR2 are SGHVS and FNYEAQ. The J segment lost 6 bases and the V segment lost 1 base, leaving 3 bases of the junction unmatched. The CDR3 is made up of 13 amino acids. This CDR3 reads CASSLDDRAEQYF. The CDR3 nucleotides read TGTGCCAGCAGCTTAGACGACAGGGCCGAGCAGTACTTC.

The gene calls are TRBV9 and TRBJ2-3, with D perhaps matching TRBD1 or TRBD2 (5 bases each). Germline-derived CDR1 and CDR2 are SGDLS and YYNGEE. The CDR3 covers 14 residues. The ends were cut back, 4 bases at V and 1 base at J, with 10 bases in the middle. The CDR3 sequence: CASSSRDRTDTQYF. The CDR3 region has the DNA TGTGCCAGCAGCTCTCGGGACCGCACAGATACGCAGTATTTT. The full variable domain, in which reference TRBV9 and TRBJ2-3 provide the parts outside the CDR3, is DSGVTQTPKHLITATGQRVTLRCSPRSGDLSVYWYQQSLDQGLQFLIQYYNGEERAKGNILERFSAQQFPDLHSELNLSSLELGDSALYFCASSSRDRTDTQYFGPGTRLTVL.

The CDR3 spells CASSPSAGLLYNEQFF. CDR3 in DNA: TGTGCCAGCAGCCCTTCGGCGGGACTACTCTACAATGAGCAGTTCTTC. This chain connects TRBV11-2 to TRBJ2-1, with 7 bases matching TRBD2. Trimming cost V 5 bases and J 3 bases; bases outside gene matches: 10. This CDR3 spans 16 amino acids. Germline V gene data show CDR1 as SGHAT and CDR2 as FQNNGV.

This clone was detected only a few times. The V and J genes are TRBV10-3 and TRBJ2-7; TRBD2 aligns across 8 bases. V lost 6 bases, J lost 5 bases, and 9 bases stayed unmatched. Germline values: CDR1 ENHRY, CDR2 SYGVKD. The CDR3 extends over 14 amino acids. This CDR3 is CAIRTGTRAHEQYF. In DNA form, the CDR3 reads TGTGCCATCAGGACCGGGACTAGGGCCCACGAGCAGTACTTC.

J is TRBJ1-4 and V is TRBV6-5; 7 nucleotides match TRBD1. The V gene end was trimmed by 7 bases and the J gene end by 4 bases; junction bases not matched to a gene: 6. The CDR3 is 14 residues long. Germline CDR1 reads MNHEY; CDR2 reads SVGAGI. In DNA form, the CDR3 reads TGTGCCAGCAACCCGACAGGGATTAATGAAAAACTGTTTTTT. Encoded protein: CASNPTGINEKLFF.

The gene calls are TRBV9 and TRBJ2-1; 8 bases align to TRBD2. This CDR3 is built from 14 residues. V lost 8 bases to trimming and J lost 4 bases; unmatched junction nucleotides: 8. Germline-derived CDR1 and CDR2 are SGDLS and YYNGEE. Written as DNA, the CDR3 is TGTGCCAGTAGCCGAACTAGCGGATACAATGAGCAGTTCTTC. It yields the protein CASSRTSGYNEQFF.